This passage covers 19 T cell receptor beta chains from one sample sequenced in a study of identical twins listed by TCRdb under 2016. Preparation of the library involved 5' RACE. Sequencing was performed on an Illumina HiSeq 2000. Through fastp at Q25 and MiXCR, TCRdb rebuilt clones from the public reads, retaining in-frame beta chains. CDR3 protein duplicates are merged, each entry listing the most common genes and DNA. In this sample the table shows 540,000 or so distinct CDR3 sequences, under 25% of which occur a single time. The biggest ten clones account for 0.48% of the sample. This same sample was also taken into another study, of yellow fever vaccine responses in identical twins.

Sequenced material: CD4+ T cells sorted from blood. The receptors were sampled from a woman between 18 and 30 years old in good health.

In this sample, this clonotype turned up many times. This sequence joins TRBV5-1 and TRBJ2-3; D gene uncertain. Germline V gene data show CDR1 as SGHRS and CDR2 as YFSETQ. This CDR3 is built from 13 residues. V lost 2 bases, J lost 3 bases, and 7 bases lay in between. CDR3 protein: CASSFLPTDTQYF. The CDR3 DNA sequence: TGCGCCAGCAGCTTCTTACCAACAGATACGCAGTATTTT.

The gene calls are TRBV5-1 and TRBJ2-1, with 9 bases lining up with TRBD2. This CDR3 has 15 amino acids. Germline V gene data show CDR1 as SGHRS and CDR2 as YFSETQ. Losses at the gene ends were 2 bases for V and 6 bases for J; bases not matched to a gene: 6. This CDR3 is CASSLGLAIRNEQFF. CDR3 bases: TGCGCCAGCAGCTTAGGACTAGCGATCCGCAATGAGCAGTTCTTC. Using reference TRBV5-1 and TRBJ2-1 for the parts outside the CDR3, the full variable domain is KAGVTQTPRYLIKTRGQQVTLSCSPISGHRSVSWYQQTPGQGLQFLFEYFSETQRNKGNFPGRFSGRQFSNSRSEMNVSTLELGDSALYLCASSLGLAIRNEQFFGPGTRLTVL.

The J gene is TRBJ2-7, the V gene TRBV5-1; 8 positions match TRBD2. The CDR3 totals 19 residues. Germline loops: CDR1 SGHRS, CDR2 YFSETQ. The V segment lost 0 bases and the J segment 1 base; nucleotides outside the gene matches: 15. DNA of the CDR3: TGCGCCAGCAGCTTGGACGGGAGGGCCACTCGCCTCCCTTCCTACGAGCAGTACTTC. Protein: CASSLDGRATRLPSYEQYF.

The rearrangement joins TRBV5-1 to TRBJ2-2, with D perhaps matching TRBD2 (6 bases). Trimming pared 3 bases from V and 2 bases from J, leaving 14 bases between. The CDR3 is 16 amino acids. Germline V CDR1 and CDR2: SGHRS, YFSETQ. CDR3 sequence (DNA): TGCGCCAGCAGCTCTGGGGCTAGCGTTAACACCGGGGAGCTGTTTTTT. Amino acids: CASSSGASVNTGELFF.

This clonotype has a count of ten or more. The J gene is TRBJ2-1, the V gene TRBV4-1; 7 nucleotides line up with TRBD1. The J segment lost 3 bases and the V segment lost 4 bases, leaving 6 bases of the junction unmatched. The CDR3 has 15 amino acids. The V gene's germline CDR1 is MGHRA and CDR2 YSYEKL. CDR3 in DNA: TGCGCCAGCAGCCCCCAGGGACAGAGCTACAATGAGCAGTTCTTC. It encodes CASSPQGQSYNEQFF.

This clonotype was seen only a few times. This chain joins TRBV12-3 or TRBV12-4 and TRBJ1-1, with 7 nucleotides matching TRBD1. V was pared by 6 bases and J by 0 bases, with 4 bases of the junction left unmatched. This CDR3 is 14 amino acids long. CDR3 DNA: TGTGCCAGCAGACTGGGACAGATGAACACTGAAGCTTTCTTT. Its protein product is CASRLGQMNTEAFF.

The chain has TRBV29-1 and TRBJ1-4, with TRBD1 matching over 7 bases. The J segment lost 8 bases and the V segment lost 4 bases, leaving 7 bases of the junction unmatched. Germline V gene lookup returns CDR1 SQVTM and CDR2 ANQGSEA. This CDR3 comprises 13 residues. The CDR3 here is CSVGSTGREKLFF. The CDR3 DNA reads as TGCAGCGTTGGTTCGACAGGGCGCGAAAAACTGTTTTTT.

The table lists this clonotype with a few counts. The CDR3 region has the DNA TGCAGTGCCGATGTTACACGTGGCAATCAGCCCCAGCATTTT. Translated: CSADVTRGNQPQHF. The chain is built from TRBV20-1 and TRBJ1-5, with D uncertain. V lost 6 bases to trimming and J lost 2 bases, with 14 bases between them. The germline gives CDR1 DFQATT, CDR2 SNEGSKA (reference sequence). This CDR3 contains 14 residues.

This clonotype was seen ten or more times. The chain uses TRBV18 and TRBJ1-2, with unresolved D. The germline V and J ends were trimmed by 6 bases and 5 bases, with 13 bases remaining between them. Germline CDR1 KGHSH, CDR2 LQKENI. The CDR3 extends over 13 amino acids. DNA of the CDR3: TGTGCCAGCTCGCCCGGGAGGGAGTATGGCTACACCTTC. It translates to CASSPGREYGYTF.

The chain is built from TRBV5-1 and TRBJ2-7; D unclear. CDR3 length equals 14 residues. Trimming left V 4 bases short and J 0 bases short, with 11 bases between. CDR1 and CDR2 (germline): SGHRS, YFSETQ. This CDR3 reads CASSGVSSSYEQYF. The CDR3 DNA is TGCGCCAGCAGCGGTGTTTCGAGCTCCTACGAGCAGTACTTC. Drawing the rest from reference TRBV5-1 and TRBJ2-7, the complete variable domain is KAGVTQTPRYLIKTRGQQVTLSCSPISGHRSVSWYQQTPGQGLQFLFEYFSETQRNKGNFPGRFSGRQFSNSRSEMNVSTLELGDSALYLCASSGVSSSYEQYFGPGTRLTVT.

There are a few counts of this clonotype. The rearrangement uses TRBV7-4 and TRBJ2-7; D is uncertain. Germline assignment: CDR1 SGHVT and CDR2 SQSDAQ. Trimming shortened V by 7 bases and J by 5 bases, and 15 bases separated the two germline ends. The CDR3 has 13 amino acids. Written as DNA, the CDR3 is TGTGCCAGCATCCAGCTTATCCTCAACGAGCAGTACGTC. Encoded protein: CASIQLILNEQYV.

The chain uses TRBV12-3 or TRBV12-4 and TRBJ1-4; perhaps TRBD1 as D (6 bases). The CDR3 consists of 14 residues. Trimming stripped 7 bases from V and 5 bases from J, with 14 bases between. Here the CDR3 reads CASTYRAKNEKLFF. In DNA form, the CDR3 reads TGTGCCAGCACATACAGGGCGAAGAATGAAAAACTGTTTTTT.

The table lists this clonotype with a few counts. The V call is TRBV3-1, the J call TRBJ2-5; weak D call: TRBD1 (6 bases). This CDR3 region has 13 residues. Germline CDR1 and CDR2: LGHDT and YNNKEL (reference sequence). Trimming took 4 bases from V and 2 from J, leaving 8 bases between them. CDR3 sequence (DNA): TGTGCCAGCAGCCGGGGACATCAAGAGACCCAGTACTTC. This codes for CASSRGHQETQYF.

The table lists this clonotype with a few counts. The V and J genes are TRBV10-3 and TRBJ1-4; the match to TRBD1 covers 8 bases. Trimming cost V 6 bases and J 0 bases; bases outside gene matches: 6. This CDR3 region has 16 residues. CDR1 and CDR2 (germline): ENHRY, SYGVKD. The CDR3 loop reads CAISAGTGPTNEKLFF. CDR3 in DNA: TGTGCCATCAGCGCCGGGACAGGACCAACTAATGAAAAACTGTTTTTT.

This clonotype occurred many times. The V and J genes are TRBV5-1 and TRBJ2-1; tentatively, D is TRBD2 (5 bases). The V gene lost 0 bases and the J gene lost 10 bases, with 5 bases spanning the gap. Germline CDR1 is SGHRS and CDR2 is YFSETQ. The CDR3 sequence is 11 residues long. The CDR3 is CASSLGGEQFF. CDR3 nucleotides: TGCGCCAGCAGCTTGGGAGGGGAGCAGTTCTTC. Supplemented by reference TRBV5-1 and TRBJ2-1, the full variable domain reads KAGVTQTPRYLIKTRGQQVTLSCSPISGHRSVSWYQQTPGQGLQFLFEYFSETQRNKGNFPGRFSGRQFSNSRSEMNVSTLELGDSALYLCASSLGGEQFFGPGTRLTVL.

The CDR3, as DNA: TGTGCCAGCAGCCGCTCGATAGCGGCCGATACGCAGTATTTT. This gives the protein CASSRSIAADTQYF. The chain links TRBV3-1 to TRBJ2-3; TRBD2 is a possible D gene (6 bases). Germline V gene data show CDR1 as LGHDT and CDR2 as YNNKEL (reference sequence). The CDR3 spans 14 residues. V gave up 4 bases and J gave up 6 bases, with 14 bases separating them.

CDR3: CASRTPRTYEQYF. DNA for the CDR3: TGTGCCAGCAGGACCCCGAGGACCTACGAGCAGTACTTC. V usage is TRBV6-1 and J usage is TRBJ2-7; the D is unclear. The length of the CDR3 is 13 residues. CDR1 and CDR2 (germline): MNHNS, SASEGT. Trimming pared 6 bases from V and 2 bases from J, leaving 11 bases between.

This clonotype showed up just a few times. The chain employs TRBV6-2 or TRBV6-3 and TRBJ2-7; perhaps TRBD2 as D (6 bases). The CDR3 has 15 residues. V was shortened by 5 bases and J by 7 bases, with 21 bases between the two germline ends. CDR1 and CDR2 (germline): MNHEY, SVGEGT. The CDR3 sequence: CASSRDPSRGREQYV. For the CDR3, the DNA is TGTGCCAGCAGTCGGGACCCATCCCGAGGGAGGGAGCAGTACGTC.

This clonotype has more than one count but fewer than ten. The J gene is TRBJ2-7, the V gene TRBV12-3 or TRBV12-4; 8 nucleotides agree with TRBD1. V gave up 6 bases and J gave up 3 bases; unmatched junction bases: 7. This CDR3 region has 14 residues. CDR3 loop: CASSGAGGIYEQYF. CDR3 coding DNA: TGTGCCAGCAGCGGGGCAGGGGGCATCTACGAGCAGTACTTC.